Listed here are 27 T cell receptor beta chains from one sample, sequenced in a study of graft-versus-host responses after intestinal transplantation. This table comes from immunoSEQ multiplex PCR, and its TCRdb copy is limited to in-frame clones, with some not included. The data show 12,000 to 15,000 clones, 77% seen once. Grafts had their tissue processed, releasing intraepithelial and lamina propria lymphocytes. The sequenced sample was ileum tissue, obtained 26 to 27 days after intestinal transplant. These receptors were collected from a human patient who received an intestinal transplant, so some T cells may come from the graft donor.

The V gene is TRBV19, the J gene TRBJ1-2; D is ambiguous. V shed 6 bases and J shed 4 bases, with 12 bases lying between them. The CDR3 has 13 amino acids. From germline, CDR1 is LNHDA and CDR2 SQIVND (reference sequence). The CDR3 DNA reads TGTGCCAGTAGCCGAGAGGGAGGCTATGGCTACACCTTC. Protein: CASSREGGYGYTF.

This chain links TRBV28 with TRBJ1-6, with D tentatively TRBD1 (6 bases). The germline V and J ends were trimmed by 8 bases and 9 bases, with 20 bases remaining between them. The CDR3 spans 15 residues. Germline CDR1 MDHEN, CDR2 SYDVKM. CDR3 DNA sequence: TGTGCCAGCCTCTCACAACAGGGTGAAAGTTCACCCCTCCACTTT. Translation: CASLSQQGESSPLHF.

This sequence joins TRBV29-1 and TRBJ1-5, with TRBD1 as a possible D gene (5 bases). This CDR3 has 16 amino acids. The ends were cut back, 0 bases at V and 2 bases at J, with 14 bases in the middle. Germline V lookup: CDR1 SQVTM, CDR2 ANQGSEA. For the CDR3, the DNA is TGCAGCGTTGAAGATCGGGGGGTAGCCGGCAATCAGCCCCAGCATTTT. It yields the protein CSVEDRGVAGNQPQHF.

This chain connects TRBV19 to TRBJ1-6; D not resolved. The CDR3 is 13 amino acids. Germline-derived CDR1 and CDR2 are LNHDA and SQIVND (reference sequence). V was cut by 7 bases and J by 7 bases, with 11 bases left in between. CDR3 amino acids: CASTNDWNSPLHF. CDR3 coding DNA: TGTGCCAGTACGAACGACTGGAATTCACCCCTCCACTTT.

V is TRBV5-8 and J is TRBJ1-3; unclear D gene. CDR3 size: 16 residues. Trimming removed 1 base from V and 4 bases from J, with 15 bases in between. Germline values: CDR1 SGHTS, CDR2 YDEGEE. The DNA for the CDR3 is TGTGCCAGCAGCTTGCAAACGCGGGCGTTAGGAAACACCATATATTTT. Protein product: CASSLQTRALGNTIYF. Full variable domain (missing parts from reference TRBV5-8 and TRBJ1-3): EAGVTQSPTHLIKTRGQQATLRCSPISGHTSVYWYQQALGLGLQFLLWYDEGEERNRGNFPPRFSGRQFPNYSSELNVNALELEDSALYLCASSLQTRALGNTIYFGEGSWLTVV.

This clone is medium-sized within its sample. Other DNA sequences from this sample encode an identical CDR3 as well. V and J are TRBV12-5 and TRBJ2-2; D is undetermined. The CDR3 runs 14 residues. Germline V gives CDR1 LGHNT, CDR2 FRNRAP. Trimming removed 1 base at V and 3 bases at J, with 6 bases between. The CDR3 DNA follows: TGTGCTAGTGGTTTGGGACAACACACCGGGGAGCTGTTTTTT. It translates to CASGLGQHTGELFF.

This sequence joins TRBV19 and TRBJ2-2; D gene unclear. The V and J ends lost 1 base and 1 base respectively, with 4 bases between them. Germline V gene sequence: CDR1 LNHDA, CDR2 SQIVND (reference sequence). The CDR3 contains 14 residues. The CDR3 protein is CASSIGQNTGELFF. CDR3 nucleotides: TGTGCCAGTAGTATAGGGCAGAACACCGGGGAGCTGTTTTTT.

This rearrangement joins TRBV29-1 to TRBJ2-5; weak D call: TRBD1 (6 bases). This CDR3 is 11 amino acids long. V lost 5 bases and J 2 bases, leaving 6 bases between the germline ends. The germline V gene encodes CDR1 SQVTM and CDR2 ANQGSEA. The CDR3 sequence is CSVQGQETQYF. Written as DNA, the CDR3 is TGCAGCGTTCAGGGGCAAGAGACCCAGTACTTC.

CDR3 sequence (DNA): TGTGCCAGCAGTTATCCGGGACTAGCGGAAGAGACCCAGTACTTC. This sequence encodes CASSYPGLAEETQYF. This chain uses TRBV6-6 with TRBJ2-5, with 11 bases aligning to TRBD2. CDR1 MNHNY and CDR2 SVGAGI come from the germline V gene (reference sequence). V lost 3 bases to trimming and J lost 3 bases; unmatched junction nucleotides: 3. The CDR3 runs to 15 residues.

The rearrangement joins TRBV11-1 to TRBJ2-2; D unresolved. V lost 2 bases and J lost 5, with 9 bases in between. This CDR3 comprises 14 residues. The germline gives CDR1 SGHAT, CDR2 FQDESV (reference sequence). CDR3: CASSLFSGTGELFF. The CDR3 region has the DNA TGTGCCAGCAGCTTATTTTCAGGAACCGGGGAGCTGTTTTTT.

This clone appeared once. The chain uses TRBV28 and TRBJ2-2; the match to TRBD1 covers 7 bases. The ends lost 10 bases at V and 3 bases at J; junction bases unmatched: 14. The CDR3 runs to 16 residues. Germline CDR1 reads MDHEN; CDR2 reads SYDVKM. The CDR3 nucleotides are TGTGCCACACAGAGGGGGCGGGCAGCATACACCGGGGAGCTGTTTTTT. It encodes CATQRGRAAYTGELFF.

The CDR3 region is CASSSFNTGELFF. As DNA, the CDR3 is TGTGCCAGCAGCTCTTTCAACACCGGGGAGCTGTTTTTT. The rearrangement uses TRBV27 and TRBJ2-2, with no clear D. The ends were cut back, 6 bases at V and 2 bases at J, with 7 bases in the middle. The CDR3 spans 13 residues. Germline V gene sequence: CDR1 MNHEY, CDR2 SMNVEV (reference sequence).

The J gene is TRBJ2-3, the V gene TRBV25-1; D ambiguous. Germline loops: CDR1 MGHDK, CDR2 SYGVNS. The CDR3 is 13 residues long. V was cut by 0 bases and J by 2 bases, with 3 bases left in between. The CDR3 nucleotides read TGTGCCAGCAGTGAATACAACACAGATACGCAGTATTTT. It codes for CASSEYNTDTQYF.

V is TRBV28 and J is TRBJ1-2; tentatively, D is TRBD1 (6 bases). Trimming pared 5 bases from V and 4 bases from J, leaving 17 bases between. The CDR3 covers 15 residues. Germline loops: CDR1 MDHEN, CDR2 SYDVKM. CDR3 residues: CASSPAGASLYGYTF. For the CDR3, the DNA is TGTGCCAGCAGTCCCGCAGGGGCGAGCCTCTATGGCTACACCTTC.

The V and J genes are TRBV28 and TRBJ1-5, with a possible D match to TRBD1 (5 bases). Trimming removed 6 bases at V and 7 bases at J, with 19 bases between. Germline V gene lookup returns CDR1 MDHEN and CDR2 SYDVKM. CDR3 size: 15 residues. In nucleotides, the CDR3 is TGTGCCAGCAGCCAGCAGCTACCGGGGGGGCAGCCCCAGCATTTT. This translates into CASSQQLPGGQPQHF. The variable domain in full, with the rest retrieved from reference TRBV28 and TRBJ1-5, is DVKVTQSSRYLVKRTGEKVFLECVQDMDHENMFWYRQDPGLGLRLIYFSYDVKMKEKGDIPEGYSVSREKKERFSLILESASTNQTSMYLCASSQQLPGGQPQHFGDGTRLSIL.

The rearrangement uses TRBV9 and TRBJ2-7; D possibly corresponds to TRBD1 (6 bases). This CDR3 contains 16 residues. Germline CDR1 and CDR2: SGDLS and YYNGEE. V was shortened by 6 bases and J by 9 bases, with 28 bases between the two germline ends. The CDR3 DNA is TGTGCCAGCAATCCCCACATCACGGGACACCTCTTACGGCAGTACGTC. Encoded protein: CASNPHITGHLLRQYV.

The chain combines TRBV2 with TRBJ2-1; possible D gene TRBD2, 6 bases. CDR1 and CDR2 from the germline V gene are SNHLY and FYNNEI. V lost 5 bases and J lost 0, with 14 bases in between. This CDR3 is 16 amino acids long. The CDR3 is CASSPLSGSSYNEQFF. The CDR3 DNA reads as TGTGCCAGCAGTCCCCTTAGCGGTAGCTCCTACAATGAGCAGTTCTTC.

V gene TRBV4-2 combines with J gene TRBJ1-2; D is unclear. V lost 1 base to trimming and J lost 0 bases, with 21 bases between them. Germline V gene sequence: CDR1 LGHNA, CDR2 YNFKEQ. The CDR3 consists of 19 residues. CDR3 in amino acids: CASSQGDYTVEFANYGYTF. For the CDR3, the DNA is TGTGCCAGCAGCCAAGGCGATTATACGGTAGAGTTCGCTAACTATGGCTACACCTTC.

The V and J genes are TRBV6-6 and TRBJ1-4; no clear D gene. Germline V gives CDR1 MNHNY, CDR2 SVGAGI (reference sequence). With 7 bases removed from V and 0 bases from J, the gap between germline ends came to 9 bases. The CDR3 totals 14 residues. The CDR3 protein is CASKRAATNEKLFF. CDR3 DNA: TGTGCCAGCAAACGAGCGGCAACTAATGAAAAACTGTTTTTT.

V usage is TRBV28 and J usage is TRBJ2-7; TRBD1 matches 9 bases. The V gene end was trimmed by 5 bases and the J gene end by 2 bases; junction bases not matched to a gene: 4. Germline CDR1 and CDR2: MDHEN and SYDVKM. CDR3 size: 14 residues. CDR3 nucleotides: TGTGCCAGCAGTATGGGACAGGGCGCCTACGAGCAGTACGTC. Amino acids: CASSMGQGAYEQYV.

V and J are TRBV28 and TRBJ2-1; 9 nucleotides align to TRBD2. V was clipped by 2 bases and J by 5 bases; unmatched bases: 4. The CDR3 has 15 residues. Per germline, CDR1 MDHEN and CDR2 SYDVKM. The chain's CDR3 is CASSLERGANNEQFF. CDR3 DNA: TGTGCCAGCAGTTTAGAGCGGGGGGCCAACAATGAGCAGTTCTTC.

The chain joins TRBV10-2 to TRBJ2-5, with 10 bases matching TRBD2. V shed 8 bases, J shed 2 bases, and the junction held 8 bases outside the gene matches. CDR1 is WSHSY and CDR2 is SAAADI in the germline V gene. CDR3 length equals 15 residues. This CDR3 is CASGPSGGVQETQYF. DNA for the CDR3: TGCGCCAGCGGACCTAGCGGGGGCGTACAAGAGACCCAGTACTTC.

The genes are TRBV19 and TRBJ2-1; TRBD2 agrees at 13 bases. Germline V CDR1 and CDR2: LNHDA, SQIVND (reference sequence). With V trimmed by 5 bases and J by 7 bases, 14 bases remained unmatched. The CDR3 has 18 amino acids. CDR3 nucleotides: TGTGCCAGTAGTTTCCTCGCCTCAGGACTAGCGGGAGCAAATGAGCAGTTCTTC. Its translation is CASSFLASGLAGANEQFF.

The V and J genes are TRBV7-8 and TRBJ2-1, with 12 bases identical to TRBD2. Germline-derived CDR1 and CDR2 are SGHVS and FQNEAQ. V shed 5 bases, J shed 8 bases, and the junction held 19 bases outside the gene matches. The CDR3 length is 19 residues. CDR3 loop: CASSPGTSGLWAPPHEQFF. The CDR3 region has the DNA TGTGCCAGCAGCCCCGGGACTAGCGGGTTATGGGCCCCCCCACATGAGCAGTTCTTC.

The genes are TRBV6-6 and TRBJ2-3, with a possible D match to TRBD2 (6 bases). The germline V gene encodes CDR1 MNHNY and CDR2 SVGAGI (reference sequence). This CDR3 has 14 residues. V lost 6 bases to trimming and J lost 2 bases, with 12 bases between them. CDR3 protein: CASSHGTSTDTQYF. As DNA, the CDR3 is TGTGCCAGCAGCCACGGGACTTCCACAGATACGCAGTATTTT.

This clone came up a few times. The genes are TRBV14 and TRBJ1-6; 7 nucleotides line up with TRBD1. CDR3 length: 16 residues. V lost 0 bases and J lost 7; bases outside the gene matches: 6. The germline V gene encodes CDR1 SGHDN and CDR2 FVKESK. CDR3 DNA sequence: TGTGCCAGCAGCCAAGATTTCAGGGGGAGGAATTCACCCCTCCACTTT. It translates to CASSQDFRGRNSPLHF.

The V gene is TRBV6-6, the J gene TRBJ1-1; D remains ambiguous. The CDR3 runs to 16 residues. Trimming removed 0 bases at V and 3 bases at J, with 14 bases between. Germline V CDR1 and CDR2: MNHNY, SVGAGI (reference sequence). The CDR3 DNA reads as TGTGCCAGCAGTTACTCTCGCGGTCGGGGAGACACTGAAGCTTTCTTT. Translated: CASSYSRGRGDTEAFF.